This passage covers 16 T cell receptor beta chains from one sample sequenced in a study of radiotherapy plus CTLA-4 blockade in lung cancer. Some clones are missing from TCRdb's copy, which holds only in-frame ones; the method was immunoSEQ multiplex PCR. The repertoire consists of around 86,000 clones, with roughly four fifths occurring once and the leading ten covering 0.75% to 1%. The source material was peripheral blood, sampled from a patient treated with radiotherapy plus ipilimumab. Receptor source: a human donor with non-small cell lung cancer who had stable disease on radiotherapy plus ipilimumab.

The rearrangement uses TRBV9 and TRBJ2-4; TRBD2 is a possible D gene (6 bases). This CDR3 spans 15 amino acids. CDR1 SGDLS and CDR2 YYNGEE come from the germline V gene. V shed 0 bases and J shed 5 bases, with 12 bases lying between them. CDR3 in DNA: TGTGCCAGCAGCGTAGGCGGGATCAACCAAAACATTCAGTACTTC. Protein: CASSVGGINQNIQYF.

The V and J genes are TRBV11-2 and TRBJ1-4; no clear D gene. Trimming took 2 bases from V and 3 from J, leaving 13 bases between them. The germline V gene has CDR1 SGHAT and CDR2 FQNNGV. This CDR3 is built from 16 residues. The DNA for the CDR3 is TGTGCCAGCAGCTTAAATGAAGCCCGATCTAATGAAAAACTGTTTTTT. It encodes CASSLNEARSNEKLFF.

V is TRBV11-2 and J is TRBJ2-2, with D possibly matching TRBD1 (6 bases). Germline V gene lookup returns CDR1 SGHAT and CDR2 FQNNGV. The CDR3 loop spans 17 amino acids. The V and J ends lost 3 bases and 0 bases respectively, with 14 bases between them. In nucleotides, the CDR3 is TGTGCCAGCAGCTTTACCGGGACACAAACGAACACCGGGGAGCTGTTTTTT. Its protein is CASSFTGTQTNTGELFF.

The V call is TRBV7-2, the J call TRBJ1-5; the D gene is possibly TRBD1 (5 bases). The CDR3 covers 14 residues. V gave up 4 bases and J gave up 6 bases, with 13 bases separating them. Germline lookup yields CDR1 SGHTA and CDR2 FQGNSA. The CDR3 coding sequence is TGTGCCAGCAGCTCTGGGACCACCATTCAGCCCCAGCATTTT. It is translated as CASSSGTTIQPQHF.

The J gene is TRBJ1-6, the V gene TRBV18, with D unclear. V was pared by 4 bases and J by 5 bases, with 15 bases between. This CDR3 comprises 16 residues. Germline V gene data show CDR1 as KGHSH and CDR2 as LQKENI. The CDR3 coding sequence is TGTGCCAGCTCACGCGTGGGGAGTTCCAATAATTCACCCCTCCACTTT. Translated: CASSRVGSSNNSPLHF.

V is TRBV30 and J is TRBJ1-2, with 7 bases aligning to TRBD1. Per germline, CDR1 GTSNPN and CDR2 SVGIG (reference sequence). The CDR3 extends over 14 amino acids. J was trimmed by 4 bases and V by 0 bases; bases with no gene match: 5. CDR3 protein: CAWSVRQGGYGYTF. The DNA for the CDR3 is TGTGCCTGGAGTGTACGTCAGGGGGGCTATGGCTACACCTTC.

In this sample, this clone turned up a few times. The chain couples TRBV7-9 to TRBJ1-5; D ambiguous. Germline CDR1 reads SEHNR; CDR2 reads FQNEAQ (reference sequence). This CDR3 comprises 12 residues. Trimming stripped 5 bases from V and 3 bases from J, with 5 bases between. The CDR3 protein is CASSLVNQPQHF. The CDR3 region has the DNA TGTGCCAGCAGCCTCGTCAATCAGCCCCAGCATTTT.

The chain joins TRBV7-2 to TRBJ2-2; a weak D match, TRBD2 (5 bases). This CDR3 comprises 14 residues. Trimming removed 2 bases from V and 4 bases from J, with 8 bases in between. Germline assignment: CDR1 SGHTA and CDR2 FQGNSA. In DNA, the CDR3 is TGTGCCAGCAGCTTAACTAGAGGCACCGGGGAGCTGTTTTTT. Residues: CASSLTRGTGELFF.

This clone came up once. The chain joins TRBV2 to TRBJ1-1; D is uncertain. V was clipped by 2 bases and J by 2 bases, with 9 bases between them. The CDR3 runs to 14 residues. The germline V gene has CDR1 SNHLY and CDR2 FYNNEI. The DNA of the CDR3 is TGTGCCAGCAGTGAACGCCGGAGTAACACTGAAGCTTTCTTT. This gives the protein CASSERRSNTEAFF.

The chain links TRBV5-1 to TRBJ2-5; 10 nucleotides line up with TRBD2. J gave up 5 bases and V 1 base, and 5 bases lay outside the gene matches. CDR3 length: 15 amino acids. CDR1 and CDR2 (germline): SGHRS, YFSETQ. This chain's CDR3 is CASSLTSGEGETQYF. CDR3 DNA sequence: TGCGCCAGCAGCTTGACTAGCGGGGAGGGTGAGACCCAGTACTTC.

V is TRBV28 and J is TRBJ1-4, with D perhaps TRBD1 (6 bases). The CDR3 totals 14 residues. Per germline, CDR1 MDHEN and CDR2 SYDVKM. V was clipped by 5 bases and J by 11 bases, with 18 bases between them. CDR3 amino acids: CASSPRDARGKLFF. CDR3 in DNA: TGTGCCAGCAGTCCACGGGACGCAAGGGGGAAACTGTTTTTT.

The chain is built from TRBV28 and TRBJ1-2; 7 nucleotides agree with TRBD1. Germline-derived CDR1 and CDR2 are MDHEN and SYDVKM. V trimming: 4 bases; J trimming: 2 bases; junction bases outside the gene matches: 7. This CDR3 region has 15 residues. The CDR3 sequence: CASSYRDSRNYGYTF. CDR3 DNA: TGTGCCAGCAGTTACCGGGACAGTAGAAACTATGGCTACACCTTC.

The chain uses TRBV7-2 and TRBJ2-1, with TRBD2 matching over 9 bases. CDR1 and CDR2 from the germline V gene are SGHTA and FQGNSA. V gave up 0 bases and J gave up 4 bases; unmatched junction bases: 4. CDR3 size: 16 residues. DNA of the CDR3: TGTGCCAGCAGCTTAGCCCTAGCGGGGTCGTACAATGAGCAGTTCTTC. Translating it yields CASSLALAGSYNEQFF.

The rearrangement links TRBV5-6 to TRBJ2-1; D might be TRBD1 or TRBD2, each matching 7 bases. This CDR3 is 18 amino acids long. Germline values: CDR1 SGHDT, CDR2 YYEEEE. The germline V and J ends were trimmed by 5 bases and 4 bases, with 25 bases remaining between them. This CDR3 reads CASRSYRGGRWKYNEQFF. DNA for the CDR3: TGTGCCAGCAGGTCGTACAGGGGAGGGAGGTGGAAATACAATGAGCAGTTCTTC.

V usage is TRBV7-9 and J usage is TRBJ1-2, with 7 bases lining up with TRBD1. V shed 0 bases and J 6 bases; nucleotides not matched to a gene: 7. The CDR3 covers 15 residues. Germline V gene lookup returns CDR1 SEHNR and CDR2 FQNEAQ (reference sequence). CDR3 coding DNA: TGTGCCAGCAGCTTAGCGTACAGGGGAAGGGATGGCTACACCTTC. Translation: CASSLAYRGRDGYTF.

The CDR3 sequence: CASSPLGGGSTDTQYF. DNA of the CDR3: TGCGCCAGCAGCCCTTTGGGGGGGGGCAGTACAGATACGCAGTATTTT. The V call is TRBV5-1, the J call TRBJ2-3, with D tentatively TRBD2 (7 bases). The CDR3 contains 16 residues. From germline, CDR1 is SGHRS and CDR2 YFSETQ. The V end was cut by 4 bases, the J end by 3 bases, with 18 bases between.